A single sample gave rise to the 15 T cell receptor beta chains below, sequenced in a study of T cells after yellow fever vaccination. TCRdb used MiXCR to reprocess the 5' RACE reads, holding one entry per CDR3 protein. The table shows some 500,000 distinct CDR3 sequences, with less than 15% occurring only once. The input for sequencing was PBMCs, taken on the day of the yellow fever booster vaccination. These receptors were obtained from a man between 25 and 39 years old who received the YFV17D yellow fever vaccine.

This clonotype occurred a few times. V is TRBV4-3 and J is TRBJ1-1; 8 bases align to TRBD1. J gave up 7 bases and V 4 bases, and 5 bases lay outside the gene matches. The CDR3 length is 13 residues. CDR1 and CDR2 (germline): LGHNA, YSLEER. The CDR3 bases are TGCGCCAGCAGCCCCAGGGGGCTCGGTGAAGCTTTCTTT. Residues: CASSPRGLGEAFF.

This clonotype was seen a few times. The CDR3 sequence: CAISPERGTNGGTQYF. The CDR3 nucleotides are TGTGCCATCAGCCCCGAGCGGGGGACCAACGGGGGTACGCAGTATTTT. The chain couples TRBV10-3 to TRBJ2-3; 8 bases are a match to TRBD2. V lost 6 bases to trimming and J lost 8 bases; unmatched junction nucleotides: 16. The germline gives CDR1 ENHRY, CDR2 SYGVKD. This CDR3 is 16 amino acids long.

The rearrangement uses TRBV29-1 and TRBJ2-1, with TRBD2 identical over 9 bases. Trimming cost V 5 bases and J 0 bases; bases outside gene matches: 2. Germline CDR1 reads SQVTM; CDR2 reads ANQGSEA. The CDR3 sequence is 14 residues long. The CDR3 sequence: CSVPSGNSYNEQFF. The CDR3 DNA reads as TGCAGCGTTCCTAGCGGGAACTCCTACAATGAGCAGTTCTTC.

The rearrangement joins TRBV4-3 to TRBJ2-1; a possible D gene is TRBD1 (5 bases). The CDR3 sequence is 14 residues long. Germline lookup yields CDR1 LGHNA and CDR2 YSLEER. V was pared by 0 bases and J by 7 bases, with 10 bases between. Here the CDR3 reads CASSQEAGRNEQFF. The CDR3 DNA follows: TGCGCCAGCAGCCAAGAAGCAGGGCGAAATGAGCAGTTCTTC.

The J gene is TRBJ2-7, the V gene TRBV6-5; 7 bases are shared with TRBD2. The V gene's germline CDR1 is MNHEY and CDR2 SVGAGI. V gave up 4 bases and J gave up 2 bases; unmatched junction bases: 11. This CDR3 spans 16 amino acids. The CDR3 DNA follows: TGTGCCAGCAGTTCCCCGGGAGTAGCGGGCGCCTACGAGCAGTACTTC. It codes for CASSSPGVAGAYEQYF.

The chain recombines TRBV27 with TRBJ2-7; D uncertain. Trimming cost V 0 bases and J 1 base, with 13 bases left between them. The CDR3 has 16 residues. Looked up from germline, CDR1 is MNHEY and CDR2 is SMNVEV (reference sequence). The CDR3 bases are TGTGCCAGCAGTTTATCGCCCAGGTCCTTTTCCTACGAGCAGTACTTC. This encodes CASSLSPRSFSYEQYF.

The chain couples TRBV29-1 to TRBJ2-5; unclear D gene. Trimming pared 3 bases from V and 4 bases from J, leaving 9 bases between. Germline V gene data show CDR1 as SQVTM and CDR2 as ANQGSEA. The CDR3 covers 12 residues. CDR3 sequence (DNA): TGCAGCGTTGATACCCTCGGAGAGACCCAGTACTTC. It codes for CSVDTLGETQYF.

The rearrangement links TRBV6-2 or TRBV6-3 to TRBJ2-7; TRBD2 aligns across 13 bases. This CDR3 comprises 13 residues. Germline CDR1 reads MNHEY; CDR2 reads SVGEGT. The ends lost 8 bases at V and 6 bases at J; junction bases unmatched: 4. Written as DNA, the CDR3 is TGTGCCAGCCGATGGACTAGCGGGAGCGAGCAGTACTTC. It translates to CASRWTSGSEQYF.

This clonotype came up a few times. The CDR3 sequence: CSARGSPVDTQYF. The CDR3 nucleotides read TGCAGTGCTAGAGGTAGCCCGGTAGATACGCAGTATTTT. This sequence joins TRBV20-1 and TRBJ2-3, with D unresolved. The V gene lost 1 base and the J gene lost 5 bases, with 10 bases spanning the gap. Germline values: CDR1 DFQATT, CDR2 SNEGSKA (reference sequence). The CDR3 is made up of 13 amino acids.

In this sample, this clonotype turned up a few times. CDR3 nucleotides: TGTGCCAGCAGCTTAATCCGGGCAGCAGGGGGACATCAGCCCCAGCATTTT. Translation gives CASSLIRAAGGHQPQHF. The V and J genes are TRBV7-9 and TRBJ1-5; 7 bases line up with TRBD1. This CDR3 contains 17 residues. The J segment lost 5 bases and the V segment lost 2 bases, leaving 12 bases of the junction unmatched. The germline CDR1 and CDR2 sequences are SEHNR and FQNEAQ (reference sequence).

This clonotype was recorded a few times. This chain uses TRBV18 with TRBJ2-1, with 8 nucleotides matching TRBD1. Germline V CDR1 and CDR2: KGHSH, LQKENI. The CDR3 extends over 15 amino acids. V shed 3 bases, J shed 2 bases, and the junction held 3 bases outside the gene matches. DNA of the CDR3: TGTGCCAGCTCACCGGACAGGGCTCCCTACAATGAGCAGTTCTTC. It encodes CASSPDRAPYNEQFF.

This clonotype has a count of ten or more. The CDR3 loop reads CASSLASGGVYNEQFF. Written as DNA, the CDR3 is TGCGCCAGCAGCTTGGCCAGCGGTGGCGTGTACAATGAGCAGTTCTTC. The chain combines TRBV5-1 with TRBJ2-1; a weak D match, TRBD2 (5 bases). Deletions cut 0 bases from V and 4 bases from J, with 14 bases between. The CDR3 totals 16 residues. Per germline, CDR1 SGHRS and CDR2 YFSETQ.

This clonotype occurred a few times. The chain carries TRBV7-9 and TRBJ2-2; D not certain. The germline CDR1 and CDR2 sequences are SEHNR and FQNEAQ (reference sequence). The CDR3 runs to 14 residues. The V end lost 6 bases, the J end lost 5 bases, and 13 bases lay between the germline ends. CDR3 nucleotide sequence: TGTGCCAGCAGGTCATATCTGCAGACCGGGGAGCTGTTTTTT. Its protein product is CASRSYLQTGELFF.

This clonotype was found a few times. The genes are TRBV20-1 and TRBJ2-1, with a tentative D call TRBD2 (6 bases). Between the trimmed V and J ends, which lost 2 bases and 5 bases, there was a span of 16 bases. Germline V gene lookup returns CDR1 DFQATT and CDR2 SNEGSKA (reference sequence). This CDR3 region has 15 residues. For the CDR3, the DNA is TGCAGTGCTAGATACCGGAGGGCCTTTCACAATGAGCAGTTCTTC. Translated: CSARYRRAFHNEQFF.

The V and J genes are TRBV11-2 and TRBJ2-5; D is undetermined. Trimming removed 2 bases from V and 7 bases from J, with 17 bases in between. Germline CDR1 is SGHAT and CDR2 is FQNNGV. The CDR3 sequence is 15 residues long. The chain's CDR3 is CASSLTPSTGATQYF. The CDR3 DNA is TGTGCCAGCAGCTTAACCCCCTCGACCGGCGCGACCCAGTACTTC.